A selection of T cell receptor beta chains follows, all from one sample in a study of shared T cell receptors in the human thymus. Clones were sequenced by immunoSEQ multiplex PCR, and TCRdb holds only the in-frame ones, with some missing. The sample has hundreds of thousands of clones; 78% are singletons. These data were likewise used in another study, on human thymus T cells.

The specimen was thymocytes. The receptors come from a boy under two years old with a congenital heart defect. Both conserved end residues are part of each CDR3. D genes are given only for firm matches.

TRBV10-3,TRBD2,CAINGLAPYEQYF
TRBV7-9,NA,CASSTRQVPSGNTIYF
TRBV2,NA,CASRERNLYEQYF
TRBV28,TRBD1,CASRLTGVPYGYTF
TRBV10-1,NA,CASSKGSGHQEWETQYF
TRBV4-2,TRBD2,CASSQESLRGTSRSYEQYF
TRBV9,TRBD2,CASSVDDGRAGELFF
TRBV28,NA,CASSLHLGPPNQPQHF
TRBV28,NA,CASSRWGTSSHYEQYF
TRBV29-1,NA,CSVERGNHQGETQYF
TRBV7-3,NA,CASSLDVNTEAFF
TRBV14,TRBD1,CASSQQGEAGNTIYF
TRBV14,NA,CASSHGAGPKETQYF
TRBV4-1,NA,CASSQDAGRVGYTF
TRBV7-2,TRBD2,CASRGGAGGPGETQYF
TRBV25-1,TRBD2,CASSGTSGKDNEQFF
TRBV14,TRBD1,CASSQRDRVIEKLFF
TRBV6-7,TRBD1,CASSYDRGFQPQHF
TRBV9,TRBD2,CASSVGRGGGTDTQYF
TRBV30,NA,CASGSTEAFF
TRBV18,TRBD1,CASSPATGANEKLFF
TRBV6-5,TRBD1,CASSYSDRVGEKLFF
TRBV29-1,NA,CSVVRQNIQYF
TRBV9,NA,CASSAPRVGNYGYTF
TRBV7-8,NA,CASSLSSYTQYF
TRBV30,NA,CAWSVSEQNSYNEQFF
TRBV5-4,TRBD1,CASSPRDRAGELFF
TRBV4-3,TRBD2,CASSQDKGGLAGGGNEQFF
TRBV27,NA,CASSLRPRAEAFF
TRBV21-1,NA,CASSRADSSYNEQFF
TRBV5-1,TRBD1,CASTPGTGAGNTIYF
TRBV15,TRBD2,CATSGRLAGGYNEQFF
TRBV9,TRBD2,CASSERTSWRTYNEQFF
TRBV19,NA,CASSEADEKLFF
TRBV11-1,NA,CASSLARVNLRGYTF
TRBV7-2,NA,CASSLIREFHNEQFF
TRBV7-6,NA,CASSLPPGEPRSYNEQFF
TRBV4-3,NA,CASSVGGEQAQFYEQYF
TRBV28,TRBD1,CASSYQGEDWDEQFF
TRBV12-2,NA,CATFQGTVGTEAFF
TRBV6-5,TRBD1,CASRNDRVHEQYF
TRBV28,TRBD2,CASEGRVGETQYF
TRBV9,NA,CASSVSRSGRDTQYF
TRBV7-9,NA,CASIFRGVGATGEQYF
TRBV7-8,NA,CASAPDGQHEGWNEQYF
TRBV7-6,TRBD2,CASSPGLAGGEQYF
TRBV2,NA,CASVERSPYEQYF
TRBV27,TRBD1,CASSFYGRGLDGYTF
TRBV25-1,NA,CASSDASSRLFF
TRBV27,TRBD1,CASSLFSDRGHTDTQYF
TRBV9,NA,CASSVGRGEHEQYF
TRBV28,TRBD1,CASKGTGDYNEQFF
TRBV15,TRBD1,CATSRVSQGVDQGNEQFF
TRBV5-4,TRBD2,CASSVGLADPYEQYF
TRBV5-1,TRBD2,CASSSASGVPPAKNIQYF